These 25 T cell receptor beta chains originate from one sample sequenced in a study of OX40 agonist ivuxolimab in advanced cancers. Profiled with immunoSEQ multiplex PCR; TCRdb holds only in-frame clones, not every one. This table has more than 40,000 clones, approximately 90% appearing once. The source material was CD4+ or CD8+ T cells sorted from blood, sampled in a trial of the OX40 agonist ivuxolimab. The receptors here all came from an adult with an advanced solid tumor such as melanoma, head and neck, liver or kidney cancer.

The gene calls are TRBV9 and TRBJ2-1, with TRBD1 identical over 7 bases. The trim removed 4 bases at V and 6 bases at J, leaving 4 bases unmatched. Germline V gene data show CDR1 as SGDLS and CDR2 as YYNGEE. The CDR3 has 13 residues. The CDR3 DNA reads TGTGCCAGCAGCAGGGGGCTCGTCAATGAGCAGTTCTTC. Translated: CASSRGLVNEQFF. Combining the CDR3 with reference TRBV9 and TRBJ2-1 gives the whole variable domain DSGVTQTPKHLITATGQRVTLRCSPRSGDLSVYWYQQSLDQGLQFLIQYYNGEERAKGNILERFSAQQFPDLHSELNLSSLELGDSALYFCASSRGLVNEQFFGPGTRLTVL.

The chain couples TRBV27 to TRBJ2-1; TRBD2 agrees at 13 bases. The V and J ends lost 7 bases and 3 bases, in that order; junction bases with no gene match: 21. This CDR3 comprises 21 residues. Germline V gene sequence: CDR1 MNHEY, CDR2 SMNVEV (reference sequence). This CDR3 reads CASNAIMGLAGQAKDYNEQFF. In DNA form, the CDR3 reads TGTGCCAGCAACGCTATTATGGGACTAGCGGGACAGGCGAAGGACTACAATGAGCAGTTCTTC.

The chain links TRBV13 to TRBJ2-5; the D is unclear. Germline CDR1 reads PRHDT; CDR2 reads FYEKMQ (reference sequence). The CDR3 length is 12 residues. Trimming pared 3 bases from V and 3 bases from J, leaving 5 bases between. The CDR3 coding sequence is TGTGCCAGCAGCTTTTTGGAAGAGACCCAGTACTTC. This translates into CASSFLEETQYF.

The J gene is TRBJ2-7, the V gene TRBV5-5; either TRBD1 or TRBD2 may fit D (6 bases each). This CDR3 has 14 amino acids. The V end lost 4 bases, the J end lost 3 bases, and 14 bases lay between the germline ends. Germline loops: CDR1 SGHKS, CDR2 YYEKEE (reference sequence). The CDR3 bases are TGTGCCAGCAGCCCTGAACAGGGAGGCTACGAGCAGTACTTC. It translates to CASSPEQGGYEQYF.

The V call is TRBV5-6, the J call TRBJ2-1, with 7 bases aligning to TRBD2. J gave up 0 bases and V 3 bases, and 12 bases lay outside the gene matches. Germline V gives CDR1 SGHDT, CDR2 YYEEEE. The CDR3 length is 18 residues. CDR3 amino acids: CASSSSRREWSSYNEQFF. DNA of the CDR3: TGTGCCAGCAGCTCCTCTAGGCGGGAGTGGAGCTCCTACAATGAGCAGTTCTTC. The whole variable domain, remainder taken from reference TRBV5-6 and TRBJ2-1, is DAGVTQSPTHLIKTRGQQVTLRCSPKSGHDTVSWYQQALGQGPQFIFQYYEEEERQRGNFPDRFSGHQFPNYSSELNVNALLLGDSALYLCASSSSRREWSSYNEQFFGPGTRLTVL.

This rearrangement joins TRBV7-9 to TRBJ2-1; D perhaps matches TRBD1 (6 bases). The CDR3 covers 17 residues. The germline V and J ends were trimmed by 7 bases and 8 bases, with 27 bases remaining between them. CDR1 and CDR2 (germline): SEHNR, FQNEAQ (reference sequence). CDR3: CASTHSLLGGLLYEQFF. CDR3 DNA sequence: TGTGCCAGCACCCACTCCCTCTTAGGGGGTCTGCTGTATGAGCAGTTCTTC.

The rearrangement uses TRBV28 and TRBJ1-1; D not certain. CDR1 is MDHEN and CDR2 is SYDVKM in the germline V gene. V was pared by 8 bases and J by 4 bases, with 11 bases between. The CDR3 sequence is 12 residues long. The chain's CDR3 is CASSLSGTEAFF. In nucleotides, the CDR3 is TGTGCCAGCTCCTTATCGGGCACTGAAGCTTTCTTT. The entire variable domain, with the rest obtained from reference TRBV28 and TRBJ1-1, is as follows: DVKVTQSSRYLVKRTGEKVFLECVQDMDHENMFWYRQDPGLGLRLIYFSYDVKMKEKGDIPEGYSVSREKKERFSLILESASTNQTSMYLCASSLSGTEAFFGQGTRLTVV.

The CDR3 here is CASSYNRVENSPLHF. The CDR3 DNA is TGTGCCAGCAGTTACAACAGGGTGGAAAATTCACCCCTCCACTTT. J is TRBJ1-6 and V is TRBV28; tentative D call: TRBD1 (6 bases). CDR1 and CDR2 (germline): MDHEN, SYDVKM. The CDR3 runs to 15 residues. V was trimmed by 4 bases and J by 7 bases, leaving 14 bases between them. Full variable domain (rest looked up from reference TRBV28 and TRBJ1-6): DVKVTQSSRYLVKRTGEKVFLECVQDMDHENMFWYRQDPGLGLRLIYFSYDVKMKEKGDIPEGYSVSREKKERFSLILESASTNQTSMYLCASSYNRVENSPLHFGNGTRLTVT.

The rearrangement joins TRBV5-6 to TRBJ1-4; maybe TRBD1 (5 bases). Germline lookup yields CDR1 SGHDT and CDR2 YYEEEE. This CDR3 is built from 14 residues. The V end lost 6 bases, the J end lost 5 bases, and 14 bases lay between the germline ends. Written as DNA, the CDR3 is TGTGCCAGCACCCTCGGGGGGATAAATGAAAAACTGTTTTTT. Its protein is CASTLGGINEKLFF.

This rearrangement joins TRBV25-1 to TRBJ1-5, with D perhaps TRBD1 (6 bases). V was trimmed by 2 bases and J by 5 bases, leaving 19 bases between them. Germline V CDR1 and CDR2: MGHDK, SYGVNS. The CDR3 is 17 amino acids. CDR3 DNA sequence: TGTGCCAGCAGTGAACGTCTCGAGCGGGACACTTATCAGCCCCAGCATTTT. It is translated as CASSERLERDTYQPQHF.

V and J are TRBV10-2 and TRBJ2-3; D remains unclear. Germline CDR1 reads WSHSY; CDR2 reads SAAADI. Trimming pared 0 bases from V and 3 bases from J, leaving 1 base between. This CDR3 spans 12 amino acids. As DNA, the CDR3 is TGCGCCAGCAGTGAGTCAACAGATACGCAGTATTTT. Amino acid sequence: CASSESTDTQYF.

The gene calls are TRBV19 and TRBJ2-7; D perhaps matches TRBD1 (5 bases). V was cut by 6 bases and J by 0 bases, with 9 bases left in between. Germline V CDR1 and CDR2: LNHDA, SQIVND (reference sequence). The CDR3 has 13 amino acids. The CDR3 sequence: CASRPRASYEQYF. The DNA for the CDR3 is TGTGCCAGTAGACCCAGGGCCTCCTACGAGCAGTACTTC.

The genes are TRBV7-3 and TRBJ2-5; D may be TRBD1 or TRBD2 (5 bases each). Germline V gene lookup returns CDR1 SGHTA and CDR2 FQGTGA. This CDR3 has 16 amino acids. V was pared by 1 base and J by 3 bases, with 15 bases between. The CDR3, as DNA: TGTGCCAGCAGCTTAAAAGAGGGGATCAGGGAAGAGACCCAGTACTTC. Its protein is CASSLKEGIREETQYF.

CDR3: CASSQALAGGETQYF. Written as DNA, the CDR3 is TGCGCCAGCAGCCAAGCGCTAGCGGGGGGAGAGACCCAGTACTTC. V and J are TRBV4-3 and TRBJ2-5; 11 positions agree with TRBD2. CDR1 is LGHNA, CDR2 YSLEER, per germline. V dropped 1 base and J dropped 4; count of bases not matched to a gene: 2. The CDR3 contains 15 residues.

J is TRBJ1-5 and V is TRBV19, with unresolved D. With 3 bases removed from V and 4 bases from J, the gap between germline ends came to 10 bases. Germline CDR1 and CDR2: LNHDA and SQIVND (reference sequence). The CDR3 runs to 14 residues. CDR3 coding DNA: TGTGCCAGTAGTATGCGGGTTTTAAATCAGCCCCAGCATTTT. Translating it yields CASSMRVLNQPQHF.

The CDR3 nucleotides are TGTGCCAGCAGCTTAGTTTCGGGATTCTCCTACAATGAGCAGTTCTTC. Residues: CASSLVSGFSYNEQFF. The chain joins TRBV7-9 to TRBJ2-1, with D maybe TRBD2 (5 bases). This CDR3 comprises 16 residues. From germline, CDR1 is SEHNR and CDR2 FQNEAQ (reference sequence). The V end was cut by 1 base, the J end by 0 bases, with 10 bases between.

V and J are TRBV29-1 and TRBJ2-7; no reliable D call. Germline V gene lookup returns CDR1 SQVTM and CDR2 ANQGSEA. The V end was cut by 4 bases, the J end by 4 bases, with 11 bases between. The CDR3 consists of 12 residues. Written as DNA, the CDR3 is TGCAGCGTTGTGTTAGCTCCATACGAGCAGTACTTC. Translating gives CSVVLAPYEQYF.

The rearrangement links TRBV2 to TRBJ2-7, with D uncertain. V was cut by 8 bases and J by 7 bases, with 3 bases left in between. Germline CDR1 SNHLY, CDR2 FYNNEI. The CDR3 runs 8 residues. CDR3 region: CASGEQYF. Written as DNA, the CDR3 is TGTGCCAGCGGGGAGCAGTACTTC.

A single count supports this clone. The genes are TRBV6-6 and TRBJ2-5; no clear D. Matching the DNA end better, TRBJ2-7 makes the J call doubtful. The germline V gene has CDR1 MNHNY and CDR2 SVGAGI (reference sequence). This CDR3 has 14 residues. The CDR3 nucleotides are TGTGCCAGCAGTTACACGGCAGCTACATACGAGCAGTACTTC. It codes for CASSYTAATYEQYF.

V and J are TRBV15 and TRBJ1-1; 7 bases are shared with TRBD1. This CDR3 spans 15 amino acids. CDR1 and CDR2 from the germline V gene are LNHNV and YYDKDF (reference sequence). Germline trimming cut 1 base from V and 8 bases from J; bases unmatched to any gene: 10. The CDR3 nucleotides read TGTGCCACCAGCAGAGCCGACCGGAGGGGGCAGGAAGCTTTCTTT. Protein sequence: CATSRADRRGQEAFF.

The rearrangement uses TRBV7-9 and TRBJ2-5; 14 nucleotides line up with TRBD2. Trimming took 5 bases from V and 5 from J; bases not matched to a gene: 7. Germline V gene sequence: CDR1 SEHNR, CDR2 FQNEAQ (reference sequence). The CDR3 is made up of 16 amino acids. The CDR3 nucleotides are TGTGCCAGCAGCCCGGGACTAGCGGGAGCATGGGAGACCCAGTACTTC. Its protein is CASSPGLAGAWETQYF.

For the CDR3, the DNA is TGCGCCAGCAGCCAAGCCCCTAGCCAACGGAATGAGCAGTTCTTC. It specifies CASSQAPSQRNEQFF. This chain joins TRBV4-1 and TRBJ2-1; D perhaps matches TRBD2 (5 bases). In germline, CDR1 is MGHRA, CDR2 YSYEKL. This CDR3 is built from 15 residues. V gave up 1 base and J gave up 7 bases, with 14 bases separating them.

This clone has a single count. The chain couples TRBV5-6 to TRBJ2-1; D is possibly TRBD1 (6 bases). The germline gives CDR1 SGHDT, CDR2 YYEEEE. Trimming took 1 base from V and 6 from J, leaving 8 bases between them. The CDR3 has 13 amino acids. In nucleotides, the CDR3 is TGTGCCAGCAGCTTGTCACAGGGCAATGAGCAGTTCTTC. Its protein is CASSLSQGNEQFF.

V and J are TRBV5-1 and TRBJ2-7; 7 nucleotides line up with TRBD2. There are 15 residues in the CDR3. Germline V lookup: CDR1 SGHRS, CDR2 YFSETQ. The V and J ends lost 3 bases and 1 base, in that order; junction bases with no gene match: 7. The CDR3 bases are TGCGCCAGCAGCTCCACGGGGGGAAATTCCTACGAGCAGTACTTC. Translation: CASSSTGGNSYEQYF.

V is TRBV7-6 and J is TRBJ2-2; 11 bases agree with TRBD1. Germline CDR1 reads SGHVS; CDR2 reads FNYEAQ. This CDR3 has 17 amino acids. The V segment lost 4 bases and the J segment 5 bases; nucleotides outside the gene matches: 9. CDR3 DNA sequence: TGTGCCAGCAGCTGGTCCCGGGACAGGGGGACAACCGGGGAGCTGTTTTTT. Protein product: CASSWSRDRGTTGELFF.